The rows below give T cell receptor beta chains drawn from one sample of a study of identical twins. One entry per CDR3 protein, called by TCRdb with MiXCR from the 5' RACE reads. The table lists around 230,000 distinct CDR3 sequences, about a tenth of them singletons, with 5% to 5.5% in the top ten. Source material: memory (CD45RO+) T cells sorted from blood. These receptors were collected from a woman aged 18-29 years in good health. CDR3s include the opening cysteine and the closing phenylalanine or tryptophan. Fields, in order: D gene, J gene, clone size, V gene, CDR3 protein, CDR3 DNA. The D gene is left open where the match is weak. A clone size is listed for some rows: how often the clone was seen (once, few, many), or a class if it is expanded.

. TRBJ2-3 . TRBV4-3 CASSQDLATDTQYF TGCGCCAGCAGCCAAGATCTAGCCACAGATACGCAGTATTTT
. TRBJ2-7 . TRBV20-1 CSAERDSNYEQYF TGCAGTGCTGAAAGGGACTCGAACTACGAGCAGTACTTC
. TRBJ1-1 . TRBV20-1 CSARDDGAKAFF TGCAGTGCTAGAGATGACGGAGCCAAAGCTTTCTTT
. TRBJ2-1 few TRBV6-2/TRBV6-3 CASTPTGLLVNEQFF TGTGCCAGCACCCCGACCGGGCTTTTGGTCAATGAGCAGTTCTTC
. TRBJ1-4 few TRBV7-9 CASSRGPGEKLFF TGTGCCAGCAGCAGAGGGCCGGGTGAAAAACTGTTTTTT
TRBD1 TRBJ1-4 few TRBV5-1 CASAGTGNEKLFF TGCGCCAGCGCCGGGACAGGGAATGAAAAACTGTTTTTT
TRBD2 TRBJ2-3 few TRBV12-3/TRBV12-4 CASSPYGGASDTQYF TGTGCCAGCAGCCCGTACGGGGGGGCTTCAGATACGCAGTATTTT
TRBD2 TRBJ2-3 many TRBV4-3 CASSQELAGADLTDTQYF TGCGCCAGCAGCCAAGAACTAGCGGGCGCGGATCTCACAGATACGCAGTATTTT
. TRBJ1-4 few TRBV7-6 CASSLRADGFVVKKLFF TGTGCCAGCAGCTTGCGGGCCGACGGATTTGTGGTTAAAAAACTGTTTTTT
TRBD1 TRBJ1-1 . TRBV12-3/TRBV12-4 CASSLRGNRGGTEAFF TGTGCCAGCAGTTTAAGGGGCAACAGGGGTGGCACTGAAGCTTTCTTT
TRBD1 TRBJ1-4 many TRBV20-1 CSASRQGFHEKLFF TGCAGTGCTAGCAGACAGGGGTTTCATGAAAAACTGTTTTTT
. TRBJ2-2 few TRBV12-3/TRBV12-4 CASRRSGGTGELFF TGTGCCAGCAGAAGATCAGGGGGGACCGGGGAGCTGTTTTTT
TRBD1 TRBJ1-5 . TRBV4-3 CASSQDAGTGANQPQHF TGCGCCAGCAGCCAAGATGCGGGGACAGGGGCCAATCAGCCCCAGCATTTT
. TRBJ2-5 few TRBV9 CASSGGRGQETQYF TGTGCCAGCAGCGGGGGGCGGGGGCAAGAGACCCAGTACTTC
. TRBJ2-2 . TRBV18 CASSRMGANTGELFF TGTGCCAGCTCACGAATGGGGGCGAACACCGGGGAGCTGTTTTTT